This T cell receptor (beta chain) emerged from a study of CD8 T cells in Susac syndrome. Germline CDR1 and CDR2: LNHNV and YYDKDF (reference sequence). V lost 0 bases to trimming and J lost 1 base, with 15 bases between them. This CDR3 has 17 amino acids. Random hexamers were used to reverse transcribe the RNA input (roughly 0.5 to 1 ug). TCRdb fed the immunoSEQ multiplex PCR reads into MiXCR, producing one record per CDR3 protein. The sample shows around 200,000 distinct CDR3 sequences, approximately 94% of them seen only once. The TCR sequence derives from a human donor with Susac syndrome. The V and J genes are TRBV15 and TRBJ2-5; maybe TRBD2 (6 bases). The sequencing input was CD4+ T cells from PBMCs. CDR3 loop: CATSREGGEGSQETQYF. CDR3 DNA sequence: TGTGCCACCAGCAGAGAGGGAGGTGAGGGAAGCCAAGAGACCCAGTACTTC.